These 12 T cell receptor beta chains originate from one sample sequenced in a study of T cell changes during pregnancy in multiple sclerosis (dated by TCRdb to about 2019). Library construction relied on the immunoSEQ multiplex PCR assay. The table comes from immuneACCESS by way of TCRdb, which keeps in-frame sequences with V and J called. Part of the clones is missing from these tables; in studies checked, under half for an unresolved V gene and the rest for unknown reasons. In this sample the table shows some 42,000 clones, approximately 94% of which occur a single time. Around 0.64% of the sample comes from the top ten. The material sequenced was CD4+ T cells from peripheral blood mononuclear cells, taken in the third trimester of pregnancy. Receptors originate from a female donor with multiple sclerosis, enrolled in a pregnancy study.

This chain connects TRBV14 to TRBJ1-6, with D possibly matching TRBD1 (6 bases). In germline, CDR1 is SGHDN, CDR2 FVKESK. The CDR3 is made up of 17 amino acids. The V and J ends lost 4 bases and 9 bases respectively, with 22 bases between them. In DNA form, the CDR3 reads TGTGCCAGCAGCCTACCTCCGACAGGCTTAAGGGGTTCACCCCTCCACTTT. This encodes CASSLPPTGLRGSPLHF. Drawing the rest from reference TRBV14 and TRBJ1-6, the complete variable domain is EAGVTQFPSHSVIEKGQTVTLRCDPISGHDNLYWYRRVMGKEIKFLLHFVKESKQDESGMPNNRFLAERTGGTYSTLKVQPAELEDSGVYFCASSLPPTGLRGSPLHFGNGTRLTVT.

V usage is TRBV14 and J usage is TRBJ2-7; D possibly corresponds to TRBD2 (5 bases). Trimming cost V 0 bases and J 6 bases, with 9 bases left between them. Germline assignment: CDR1 SGHDN and CDR2 FVKESK. The CDR3 is made up of 13 amino acids. CDR3 DNA: TGTGCCAGCAGCCAAGATTTCGGGGTCGAGCAGTACTTC. This gives the protein CASSQDFGVEQYF.

CDR3 bases: TGCGCCAGCAGTGATAATAGGGGAGAGACCCAGTACTTC. Translation: CASSDNRGETQYF. The chain carries TRBV10-1 and TRBJ2-5; perhaps TRBD1 as D (5 bases). Germline assignment: CDR1 WNHNN and CDR2 SYGVQD (reference sequence). V was trimmed by 3 bases and J by 4 bases, leaving 9 bases between them. The CDR3 sequence is 13 residues long.

This chain connects TRBV5-1 to TRBJ2-3; the D gene is possibly TRBD2 (5 bases). Per germline, CDR1 SGHRS and CDR2 YFSETQ. This CDR3 has 15 amino acids. V gave up 1 base and J gave up 5 bases, with 14 bases separating them. This CDR3 reads CASSLRGTTGDTQYF. The CDR3 nucleotides read TGCGCCAGCAGCTTGCGGGGTACCACGGGAGATACGCAGTATTTT. Variable domain in full (rest from reference TRBV5-1 and TRBJ2-3): KAGVTQTPRYLIKTRGQQVTLSCSPISGHRSVSWYQQTPGQGLQFLFEYFSETQRNKGNFPGRFSGRQFSNSRSEMNVSTLELGDSALYLCASSLRGTTGDTQYFGPGTRLTVL.

The J gene is TRBJ2-5, the V gene TRBV2, with TRBD1 identical over 7 bases. The trim removed 6 bases at V and 2 bases at J, leaving 6 bases unmatched. This CDR3 region has 14 residues. Germline assignment: CDR1 SNHLY and CDR2 FYNNEI. In DNA, the CDR3 is TGTGCCAGCAGGTACCACAGGGGACAAGAGACCCAGTACTTC. This encodes CASRYHRGQETQYF. The full variable domain, its missing parts supplied by reference TRBV2 and TRBJ2-5, is EPEVTQTPSHQVTQMGQEVILRCVPISNHLYFYWYRQILGQKVEFLVSFYNNEISEKSEIFDDQFSVERPDGSNFTLKIRSTKLEDSAMYFCASRYHRGQETQYFGPGTRLLVL.

The chain combines TRBV27 with TRBJ2-1, with a weak D call TRBD2 (6 bases). Deletions cut 1 base from V and 8 bases from J, with 12 bases between. CDR1 is MNHEY, CDR2 SMNVEV, per germline (reference sequence). The CDR3 totals 14 residues. The CDR3 sequence is CASSLYSSGDEQFF. In DNA, the CDR3 is TGTGCCAGCAGTTTATATTCCTCGGGGGATGAGCAGTTCTTC.

The chain links TRBV15 to TRBJ2-3; D gene ambiguous. The CDR3 totals 11 residues. V lost 5 bases, J lost 9 bases, and 9 bases lay in between. Germline V lookup: CDR1 LNHNV, CDR2 YYDKDF (reference sequence). The CDR3 sequence: CATSPGITQYF. The CDR3 coding sequence is TGTGCCACCAGCCCCGGTATCACGCAGTATTTT.

The genes are TRBV19 and TRBJ1-1; D gene uncertain. The V and J ends lost 10 bases and 2 bases respectively, with 17 bases between them. Germline V gene lookup returns CDR1 LNHDA and CDR2 SQIVND (reference sequence). This CDR3 has 14 residues. The CDR3 sequence: CATSSTPINTEAFF. The DNA of the CDR3 is TGTGCCACCTCATCCACTCCAATAAACACTGAAGCTTTCTTT.

The CDR3 spells CASSPDDRADTQYF. DNA for the CDR3: TGTGCCAGCAGCCCTGATGACAGGGCAGATACGCAGTATTTT. V usage is TRBV5-5 and J usage is TRBJ2-3, with TRBD1 matching over 7 bases. This CDR3 has 14 residues. CDR1 is SGHKS and CDR2 is YYEKEE in the germline V gene (reference sequence). Germline trimming cut 4 bases from V and 4 bases from J; bases unmatched to any gene: 6.

The chain uses TRBV7-9 and TRBJ1-1, with D unclear. Germline CDR1 reads SEHNR; CDR2 reads FQNEAQ (reference sequence). V gave up 1 base and J gave up 1 base, with 7 bases separating them. The CDR3 totals 14 residues. This CDR3 reads CASSLVLQNTEAFF. Written as DNA, the CDR3 is TGTGCCAGCAGCTTAGTGTTACAGAACACTGAAGCTTTCTTT.

The V and J genes are TRBV7-2 and TRBJ2-3; TRBD2 aligns across 7 bases. Germline V gene sequence: CDR1 SGHTA, CDR2 FQGNSA. V shed 5 bases, J shed 7 bases, and the junction held 6 bases outside the gene matches. The CDR3 contains 13 residues. This chain's CDR3 is CASSLRLANTQYF. The DNA for the CDR3 is TGTGCCAGCAGCCTGAGACTAGCAAATACGCAGTATTTT. Using reference TRBV7-2 and TRBJ2-3 for the parts outside the CDR3, the full variable domain is GAGVSQSPSNKVTEKGKDVELRCDPISGHTALYWYRQSLGQGLEFLIYFQGNSAPDKSGLPSDRFSAERTGGSVSTLTIQRTQQEDSAVYLCASSLRLANTQYFGPGTRLTVL.

This clone was counted a single time. V gene TRBV10-3 combines with J gene TRBJ1-5; perhaps TRBD1 as D (5 bases). The CDR3 has 12 residues. Trimming shortened V by 8 bases and J by 3 bases, and 8 bases separated the two germline ends. Looked up from germline, CDR1 is ENHRY and CDR2 is SYGVKD. The CDR3 nucleotides read TGTGCCATCGGGGGGACCAATCAGCCCCAGCATTTT. It yields the protein CAIGGTNQPQHF.